This T cell receptor (beta chain) originates from a study of response to subunit inactivated influenza vaccine. Study observations and caveats: After each seasonal influenza vaccination, few new T cells are recruited, the authors suggested.

TCRdb re-called the RT-PCR reads through MiXCR, storing one row per CDR3 protein. Seen here are almost 600,000 distinct CDR3 sequences, 12% to 15% observed once, and the top ten hold around 10%. This clonotype showed up just a few times. Its antigen is unknown. Germline loops: CDR1 LNHNV, CDR2 YYDKDF (reference sequence). The CDR3 runs 14 residues. V lost 1 base to trimming and J lost 3 bases, with 8 bases between them. This receptor was identified in a man between 50 and 59 years old who received an inactivated influenza vaccine. Sequenced material: PBMCs from blood, taken 11 to 12 days after vaccination. This chain uses TRBV15 with TRBJ2-3; possibly TRBD1 for D (6 bases). CDR3 region: CATSRVGGTDTQYF. As DNA, the CDR3 is TGTGCCACCAGCAGAGTAGGGGGAACAGATACGCAGTATTTT.